The clone carrying this TCR beta chain was seen a few times. Its antigen is not known. TCR sequencing used cDNA made by reverse transcription of extracted RNA. Sequencing used immunoSEQ multiplex PCR; TCRdb keeps in-frame clones, though not all of them. The repertoire has around 270,000 clones, about 62% of them found once; the top ten carry under 2%. This sample was included in a study of CD8+ T cells in alopecia areata. Indicated treatment: oral pan-JAK inhibitor, 5-10 mg twice daily. PBMCs provided sorted CD4+ and CD8+ T cells. This CDR3 contains 15 residues. Trimming removed 0 bases from V and 7 bases from J; junction bases left unmatched: 4. Per the germline V gene, CDR1 is SGHRS and CDR2 is YFSETQ. Study-level findings and limits: In scalp and blood during tofacitinib, many expanded lesional clones persisted.

V usage is TRBV5-1 and J usage is TRBJ2-1, with 10 bases aligning to TRBD2. This sequence originates from a human donor with alopecia areata. The sample was CD4+ T cells sorted from blood, taken at week 24, from a patient treated with tofacitinib. As DNA, the CDR3 is TGCGCCAGCAGCTTGGTGCTAGCGGGGGCTAATGAGCAGTTCTTC. Its translation: CASSLVLAGANEQFF.